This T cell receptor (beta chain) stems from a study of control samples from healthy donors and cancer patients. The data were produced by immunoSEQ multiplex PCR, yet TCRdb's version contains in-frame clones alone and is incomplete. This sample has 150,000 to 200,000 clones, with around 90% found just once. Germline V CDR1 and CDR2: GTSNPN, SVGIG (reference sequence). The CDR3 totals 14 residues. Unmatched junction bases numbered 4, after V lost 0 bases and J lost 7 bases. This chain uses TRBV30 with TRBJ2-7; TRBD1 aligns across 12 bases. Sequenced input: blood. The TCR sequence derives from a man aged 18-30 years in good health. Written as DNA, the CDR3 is TGTGCCTGGAGTGTGGGACAGGGGGCTGGTGAGCAGTACTTC. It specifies CAWSVGQGAGEQYF.